Below are 25 T cell receptor beta chains sequenced from a single sample in a study of T cells in Graves' hyperthyroidism and ophthalmopathy. There were TCR beta CDR3 regions amplified from RNA transcripts. HTBI primers were used for first-round RT-PCR of the TCR CDR3. TCRdb reanalysed the multiplex PCR reads using MiXCR and keeps one entry per CDR3 protein. Here the sample spans 400,000 to 550,000 distinct CDR3 sequences, 24% being singletons. Input material: blood. The receptors were sampled from a woman aged 30 to 39 with Graves' ophthalmopathy.

Regarding this clonotype: Just one base apart from a much larger clone, this may be a read error. V gene TRBV11-1 combines with J gene TRBJ2-2; TRBD1 or TRBD2 may be the D gene (5 bases each). The length of the CDR3 is 17 residues. Germline CDR1 SGHAT, CDR2 FQDESV (reference sequence). In nucleotides, the CDR3 is TGTGCCAGCAGCCCACCCTCCGGGACCACGAACACCGGGGAGCTGTTGTTT. Its protein product is CASSPPSGTTNTGELLF.

This clonotype was recorded a few times. The chain couples TRBV27 to TRBJ1-2, with a weak D call TRBD1 (6 bases). V gave up 7 bases and J gave up 6 bases, with 24 bases separating them. CDR3 length equals 16 residues. Germline lookup yields CDR1 MNHEY and CDR2 SMNVEV (reference sequence). The CDR3 DNA is TGTGCCAGCACGCCCCTCACAACAGGGAGGGTGAATGGCTACACCTTC. It yields the protein CASTPLTTGRVNGYTF.

This clonotype was detected ten times or more. The V call is TRBV12-3 or TRBV12-4, the J call TRBJ2-7; no definite D call. The CDR3 runs to 13 residues. V was cut by 3 bases and J by 4 bases, with 10 bases left in between. This chain's CDR3 is CASSLDYRYEQYF. CDR3 DNA: TGTGCCAGCAGTTTGGATTACAGATACGAGCAGTACTTC.

This clonotype was counted ten times or more. V and J are TRBV7-8 and TRBJ1-2, with 8 positions matching TRBD1. Per the germline V gene, CDR1 is SGHVS and CDR2 is FQNEAQ. The CDR3 is 14 residues long. V trimming: 5 bases; J trimming: 7 bases; junction bases outside the gene matches: 9. CDR3 loop: CASSPMDRAVGYTF. As DNA, the CDR3 is TGTGCCAGCAGCCCAATGGACAGGGCGGTTGGCTACACCTTC.

This clonotype was observed a few times. V usage is TRBV25-1 and J usage is TRBJ1-5; TRBD1 might be the D (5 bases). The CDR3 length is 20 residues. Germline V lookup: CDR1 MGHDK, CDR2 SYGVNS. V lost 0 bases to trimming and J lost 0 bases, with 21 bases between them. The CDR3 loop is CASSEYPGSKTGYSNQPQHF. CDR3 DNA sequence: TGTGCCAGCAGTGAATATCCCGGGTCCAAAACAGGCTATAGCAATCAGCCCCAGCATTTT.

This clonotype showed up just a few times. The chain carries TRBV7-9 and TRBJ1-1; 7 nucleotides match TRBD1. The CDR3 is 13 residues long. Germline CDR1 is SEHNR and CDR2 is FQNEAQ (reference sequence). Trimming removed 3 bases from V and 11 bases from J; junction bases left unmatched: 9. The CDR3 loop reads CASSLTGTADAFF. The CDR3 DNA sequence: TGTGCCAGCAGCTTGACCGGGACAGCGGATGCTTTCTTT.

This clonotype has a count of ten or more. In DNA form, the CDR3 reads TGTGCCAGCAGTTTAGTGTCAGGAATCATCCACGAGCAGTACTTC. Translating gives CASSLVSGIIHEQYF. This chain links TRBV12-3 or TRBV12-4 with TRBJ2-7; no firm D call. V was shortened by 1 base and J by 5 bases, with 15 bases between the two germline ends. The CDR3 runs to 15 residues.

This clonotype was recorded many times. V usage is TRBV20-1 and J usage is TRBJ2-7, with 7 bases identical to TRBD2. Per germline, CDR1 DFQATT and CDR2 SNEGSKA (reference sequence). V shed 6 bases, J shed 2 bases, and the junction held 10 bases outside the gene matches. The CDR3 is 14 residues long. The CDR3 sequence is CSASSGTSAYEQYF. The DNA of the CDR3 is TGCAGTGCCAGCAGCGGGACGTCGGCCTACGAGCAGTACTTC.

This clonotype was seen at least ten times. The chain has TRBV7-2 and TRBJ1-1; D might be TRBD1 (5 bases). The CDR3 extends over 14 amino acids. The V end lost 3 bases, the J end lost 8 bases, and 16 bases lay between the germline ends. Germline V lookup: CDR1 SGHTA, CDR2 FQGNSA. CDR3 DNA sequence: TGTGCCAGCAGCTTTATGATCGGGGGTAGGGAAGCTTTCTTT. It translates to CASSFMIGGREAFF.

The sample holds many counts of this clonotype. This chain connects TRBV29-1 to TRBJ1-1, with 7 bases fitting TRBD1. The ends lost 8 bases at V and 5 bases at J; junction bases unmatched: 8. Germline-derived CDR1 and CDR2 are SQVTM and ANQGSEA. CDR3 size: 12 residues. CDR3 region: CSSNRGGTEAFF. The CDR3 bases are TGCAGCTCAAACAGGGGCGGAACTGAAGCTTTCTTT.

The sample holds many counts of this clonotype. This rearrangement joins TRBV6-5 to TRBJ2-7; D ambiguous. CDR3 length: 12 amino acids. Germline CDR1 MNHEY, CDR2 SVGAGI. The V and J ends lost 7 bases and 2 bases respectively, with 9 bases between them. Written as DNA, the CDR3 is TGTGCCAGCATCAAGGGCCCCTACGAGCAGTACTTC. Translating it yields CASIKGPYEQYF.

The V gene is TRBV6-1, the J gene TRBJ1-5, with D tentatively TRBD1 (6 bases). This CDR3 has 15 amino acids. The germline V gene has CDR1 MNHNS and CDR2 SASEGT. V dropped 4 bases and J dropped 3 bases, with 13 bases sitting between them. In DNA form, the CDR3 reads TGTGCCAGCAGTGTCATACAGGGATTCAATCAGCCCCAGCATTTT. This gives the protein CASSVIQGFNQPQHF.

J is TRBJ2-7 and V is TRBV12-3 or TRBV12-4; the D gene is possibly TRBD1 (5 bases). V was shortened by 2 bases and J by 0 bases, with 11 bases between the two germline ends. This CDR3 region has 15 residues. CDR3 DNA: TGTGCCAGCAGTTTAAATCCAGGGAACTCCTACGAGCAGTACTTC. Translated: CASSLNPGNSYEQYF.

This clonotype came up many times. In DNA, the CDR3 is TGTGCCAGCAGTGAAGTCAGGATTGCCGCCATCTCTGGAAACACCATATATTTT. Amino acid sequence: CASSEVRIAAISGNTIYF. The chain recombines TRBV2 with TRBJ1-3; D is uncertain. CDR3 length: 18 amino acids. Germline lookup yields CDR1 SNHLY and CDR2 FYNNEI. With 1 base removed from V and 0 bases from J, the gap between germline ends came to 16 bases.

The chain combines TRBV10-2 with TRBJ2-5, with D perhaps matching TRBD1 (7 bases). Trimming cost V 7 bases and J 2 bases, with 14 bases left between them. Germline CDR1 WSHSY, CDR2 SAAADI. The CDR3 runs to 14 residues. CDR3 in DNA: TGCGCCAGCATAGGGCGGGACAGTCAAGAGACCCAGTACTTC. Protein: CASIGRDSQETQYF.

This clonotype was counted at least ten times. This chain uses TRBV5-1 with TRBJ1-2; 7 nucleotides line up with TRBD1. The germline V gene encodes CDR1 SGHRS and CDR2 YFSETQ. This CDR3 is 14 amino acids long. The V gene end was trimmed by 4 bases and the J gene end by 4 bases; junction bases not matched to a gene: 7. The CDR3 bases are TGCGCCAGCAGCCCGAGGACAGGCGTCTATGGCTACACCTTC. This encodes CASSPRTGVYGYTF.

The chain carries TRBV12-3 or TRBV12-4 and TRBJ2-7; a weak D match, TRBD1 (6 bases). The CDR3 spans 14 residues. Trimming took 7 bases from V and 1 from J, leaving 14 bases between them. The CDR3 DNA is TGTGCCAGCAACCCAACAGGGAAGTCCTACGAGCAGTACTTC. The encoded protein is CASNPTGKSYEQYF.

The J gene is TRBJ1-2, the V gene TRBV6-1; no clear D gene. V lost 4 bases and J lost 6, with 12 bases in between. Germline V gives CDR1 MNHNS, CDR2 SASEGT. The CDR3 is 13 residues long. The CDR3 DNA is TGTGCCAGCAGTGTCCTACGGGATAATGGCTACACCTTC. It specifies CASSVLRDNGYTF.

As regards this clonotype: This may be a read error, as it is one base from a much larger clone. V is TRBV5-1 and J is TRBJ2-2; D is tentatively TRBD1 or TRBD2 (5 bases each). Germline loops: CDR1 SGHRS, CDR2 YFSETQ. The CDR3 totals 14 residues. DNA of the CDR3: TGCGTCACCACCCTGGGACCGAACACCGGGGAGCTGTTTTTT. This codes for CVTTLGPNTGELFF.

This clonotype occurred many times. This chain uses TRBV12-3 or TRBV12-4 with TRBJ1-1, with TRBD1 matching 8 bases. The CDR3 length is 14 residues. V gave up 7 bases and J gave up 6 bases; unmatched junction bases: 10. CDR3 loop: CASTKTGVGSEAFF. CDR3 in DNA: TGTGCCAGCACTAAGACAGGGGTAGGTTCTGAAGCTTTCTTT.

This clonotype appeared a few times. The rearrangement links TRBV28 to TRBJ1-3, with a tentative D call TRBD1 (5 bases). Trimming removed 6 bases from V and 0 bases from J, with 12 bases in between. The CDR3 runs to 15 residues. Germline V gives CDR1 MDHEN, CDR2 SYDVKM. CDR3 in amino acids: CASSLEGISGNTIYF. The CDR3 DNA is TGTGCCAGCAGCCTAGAGGGGATCTCTGGAAACACCATATATTTT.

This clonotype occurred many times. The rearrangement links TRBV30 to TRBJ1-1, with 7 bases identical to TRBD1. The CDR3 length is 16 residues. Per germline, CDR1 GTSNPN and CDR2 SVGIG (reference sequence). V lost 0 bases and J lost 2; bases outside the gene matches: 9. The CDR3 reads CAWSVLEGATNTEAFF. The CDR3 region has the DNA TGTGCCTGGAGTGTACTGGAGGGGGCGACCAACACTGAAGCTTTCTTT.

Of note for this clonotype: One end of the junction is discordant with germline, which a read error may explain. This chain joins TRBV6-2 or TRBV6-3 and TRBJ2-5; D uncertain. CDR3 length equals 15 residues. Germline CDR1 reads MNHEY; CDR2 reads SVGEGT. The CDR3 nucleotides read TGTGCCATCAGTTCCCTAAGCAGTGGCCAAGAGACCCAGTACTTC. Translation gives CAISSLSSGQETQYF.

This clonotype has a count of ten or more. The rearrangement uses TRBV15 and TRBJ2-5, with 7 bases identical to TRBD1. The CDR3 totals 12 residues. From germline, CDR1 is LNHNV and CDR2 YYDKDF (reference sequence). The J segment lost 0 bases and the V segment lost 8 bases, leaving 0 bases of the junction unmatched. CDR3: CATGTDQETQYF. DNA for the CDR3: TGTGCCACCGGGACAGACCAAGAGACCCAGTACTTC.

A few counts support this clonotype. The chain couples TRBV20-1 to TRBJ1-5; TRBD1 is a possible D gene (5 bases). Trimming cost V 5 bases and J 3 bases, with 20 bases left between them. Germline-derived CDR1 and CDR2 are DFQATT and SNEGSKA (reference sequence). The CDR3 has 16 amino acids. CDR3 amino acids: CSAHLTAFPPNQPQHF. The CDR3 nucleotides are TGCAGTGCTCATTTGACAGCATTCCCTCCCAATCAGCCCCAGCATTTT.